This entry features one T cell receptor beta chain sequence. What it recognizes is unknown. This CDR3 contains 15 residues. Germline lookup yields CDR1 SGHNT and CDR2 YENEEA. Trimming cost V 6 bases and J 2 bases; bases outside gene matches: 5. The data originate from a study of human thymus T cells. Study observations and caveats: In thymic and blood repertoires alike, V and J usage looked biased.

Sequenced by immunoSEQ multiplex PCR; TCRdb stores in-frame clones only, minus some. The table shows 46,000 or so clones, with 85% to 95% occurring only once. Samples came from healthy Finnish infants during open corrective cardiac surgery. This receptor was obtained from a girl in the first two years of life with a congenital heart defect but otherwise immunologically healthy. The gene calls are TRBV11-3 and TRBJ2-1; 9 bases agree with TRBD2. The material sequenced was blood. CDR3 loop: CASSLSGGTYNEQFF. DNA of the CDR3: TGTGCCAGCAGTCTCAGCGGGGGGACCTACAATGAGCAGTTCTTC.